The 9 T cell receptor beta chains in this list originate from one sample, sequenced in a study of control samples from healthy donors and cancer patients. Generated by immunoSEQ multiplex PCR, the TCRdb table keeps only in-frame clones and is missing some. The data hold 150,000 to 200,000 clones, with 91% observed a single time. The sequencing input was blood. The receptors derive from a woman aged 30 to 39 in good health.

The chain has TRBV10-3 and TRBJ1-2, with a tentative D call TRBD1 (5 bases). Between the trimmed V and J ends, which lost 4 bases and 2 bases, there was a span of 8 bases. Per the germline V gene, CDR1 is ENHRY and CDR2 is SYGVKD. This CDR3 is built from 13 residues. The CDR3 reads CAISGTGNYGYTF. CDR3 DNA sequence: TGTGCCATCAGTGGCACAGGAAACTATGGCTACACCTTC.

The chain uses TRBV19 and TRBJ1-5; TRBD1 matches 12 bases. Looked up from germline, CDR1 is LNHDA and CDR2 is SQIVND (reference sequence). The CDR3 extends over 14 amino acids. The junction had 5 bases not matched to a gene; V was cut back by 8 bases and J by 6 bases. CDR3 coding DNA: TGTGCCAGTCGGGGGACAGGGGGCAGTCAGCCCCAGCATTTT. Protein: CASRGTGGSQPQHF.

The chain has TRBV5-1 and TRBJ1-1; 8 bases are a match to TRBD1. Germline-derived CDR1 and CDR2 are SGHRS and YFSETQ. The trim removed 0 bases at V and 2 bases at J, leaving 3 bases unmatched. The CDR3 runs 15 residues. The CDR3 nucleotides read TGCGCCAGCAGCTTGGAAGCAGGGGGCAACACTGAAGCTTTCTTT. Amino acid sequence: CASSLEAGGNTEAFF.

This chain connects TRBV28 to TRBJ2-2, with D perhaps matching TRBD1 (5 bases). Trimming removed 7 bases at V and 2 bases at J, with 8 bases between. CDR1 is MDHEN, CDR2 SYDVKM, per germline. This CDR3 comprises 13 residues. In DNA form, the CDR3 reads TGTGCCAGCACCCAGGGTAACACCGGGGAGCTGTTTTTT. Amino acid sequence: CASTQGNTGELFF.

About this clone itself: The sample carries other DNA sequences with the same CDR3. The chain is built from TRBV12-3 or TRBV12-4 and TRBJ1-2; 9 nucleotides line up with TRBD1. With 6 bases clipped from V and 5 bases from J, the junction kept 4 bases outside the gene matches. This CDR3 is built from 13 residues. Here the CDR3 reads CASSPGQGYGYTF. CDR3 sequence (DNA): TGTGCCAGCAGCCCGGGACAGGGTTATGGCTACACCTTC.

J is TRBJ1-5 and V is TRBV21-1. TRBV21-1 is assigned pseudogene status. CDR3 length: 12 residues. CDR3 nucleotides: TGTGCCAGCCCCCCCCCATGGCAGCCCCAGCATTTT. It encodes CASPPPWQPQHF.

The rearrangement links TRBV19 to TRBJ1-2; 8 bases match TRBD1. This CDR3 spans 16 amino acids. Germline V gives CDR1 LNHDA, CDR2 SQIVND (reference sequence). J lost 5 bases, V lost 2 bases, and 10 bases had no gene match. CDR3 in amino acids: CASSIIGAGGIYGYTF. CDR3 nucleotides: TGTGCCAGTAGTATAATCGGGGCAGGGGGCATATATGGCTACACCTTC.

The rearrangement links TRBV30 to TRBJ1-4; 7 bases fit TRBD1. V shed 0 bases and J 8 bases; nucleotides not matched to a gene: 3. Germline CDR1 GTSNPN, CDR2 SVGIG (reference sequence). The CDR3 is 13 amino acids. The CDR3 protein is CAWSVIQGEKLFF. The CDR3 DNA is TGTGCCTGGAGTGTAATACAGGGGGAAAAACTGTTTTTT.

With respect to this clone: Within the sample, other DNA sequences also encode this same CDR3. The chain employs TRBV27 and TRBJ2-1, with 11 positions matching TRBD2. J was trimmed by 6 bases and V by 2 bases; bases with no gene match: 0. This CDR3 is 14 amino acids long. Germline CDR1 reads MNHEY; CDR2 reads SMNVEV (reference sequence). CDR3 DNA: TGTGCCAGCAGTTTACTAGCGGGAGGCAATGAGCAGTTCTTC. It is translated as CASSLLAGGNEQFF.